This passage covers 19 T cell receptor beta chains from one sample sequenced in a study of CD8+ T cells in alopecia areata. RNA extraction was followed by reverse transcription into cDNA, which acted as the sequencing template. Profiling relied on immunoSEQ multiplex PCR, and the TCRdb table lists in-frame clones only, not all of them. The table shows fewer than 250,000 clones, with under 80% occurring only once. Treatment described: oral pan-JAK inhibitor, 5-10 mg twice daily. The source material was CD4+ T cells sorted from blood, sampled between weeks 49 and 50, from a patient treated with tofacitinib. The receptors were sampled from a human donor with alopecia areata.

The rearrangement uses TRBV29-1 and TRBJ2-1; maybe TRBD1 (6 bases). Trimming stripped 4 bases from V and 4 bases from J, with 14 bases between. The CDR3 is 14 residues long. CDR1 is SQVTM and CDR2 is ANQGSEA in the germline V gene. CDR3 in DNA: TGCAGCGTTGCGGATGGGGGCACATACAATGAGCAGTTCTTC. Encoded protein: CSVADGGTYNEQFF.

This chain connects TRBV7-3 to TRBJ2-2; D is unclear. CDR3 length equals 14 residues. Between the trimmed V and J ends, which lost 1 base and 6 bases, there was a span of 9 bases. CDR1 is SGHTA and CDR2 is FQGTGA in the germline V gene. The CDR3, as DNA: TGTGCCAGCAGCTTAAGCCCGGTTTCCGGGGAGCTGTTTTTT. This translates into CASSLSPVSGELFF. Full variable domain (remainder filled in from reference TRBV7-3 and TRBJ2-2): GAGVSQTPSNKVTEKGKYVELRCDPISGHTALYWYRQSLGQGPEFLIYFQGTGAADDSGLPNDRFFAVRPEGSVSTLKIQRTERGDSAVYLCASSLSPVSGELFFGEGSRLTVL.

The chain recombines TRBV29-1 with TRBJ1-2, with no clear D. The CDR3 has 13 residues. V was cut by 6 bases and J by 4 bases, with 15 bases left in between. CDR1 is SQVTM and CDR2 is ANQGSEA in the germline V gene. Here the CDR3 DNA reads TGCAGCGTAGATAACCAGGAGGGCTATGGCTACACCTTC. This translates into CSVDNQEGYGYTF.

About this clone itself: The same CDR3 is also encoded by other DNA sequences in this sample. The J gene is TRBJ2-1, the V gene TRBV20-1; no clear D gene. This CDR3 has 10 amino acids. The germline gives CDR1 DFQATT, CDR2 SNEGSKA (reference sequence). Trimming left V 6 bases short and J 5 bases short, with 5 bases between. CDR3 region: CSAHNNEQFF. Here the CDR3 DNA reads TGCAGTGCCCACAACAATGAGCAGTTCTTC.

This clone came up once. The chain has TRBV6-6 and TRBJ2-5; D is tentatively TRBD1 or TRBD2 (6 bases each). The germline gives CDR1 MNHNY, CDR2 SVGAGI (reference sequence). CDR3 length: 16 amino acids. V shed 2 bases and J shed 1 base, with 14 bases lying between them. The CDR3 protein is CASSYGGGMGQETQYF. In DNA form, the CDR3 reads TGTGCCAGCAGTTACGGAGGGGGGATGGGCCAAGAGACCCAGTACTTC.

This clone was counted a single time. The chain is built from TRBV18 and TRBJ2-5; D not certain. Germline V gene lookup returns CDR1 KGHSH and CDR2 LQKENI. This CDR3 comprises 13 residues. Trimming stripped 3 bases from V and 5 bases from J, with 10 bases between. The CDR3 DNA sequence: TGTGCCAGCTCACCCATAGAGGCGGAGACCCAGTACTTC. Amino acids: CASSPIEAETQYF.

The CDR3 nucleotides are TGCGCCAGCAGACCAACAGGGGCGAACTATGGCTACACCTTC. This encodes CASRPTGANYGYTF. The gene calls are TRBV4-3 and TRBJ1-2, with TRBD1 identical over 7 bases. Germline lookup yields CDR1 LGHNA and CDR2 YSLEER. The CDR3 covers 14 residues. The J segment lost 2 bases and the V segment lost 6 bases, leaving 6 bases of the junction unmatched.

This clone was observed a handful of times. The chain is built from TRBV7-2 and TRBJ2-1; 9 nucleotides line up with TRBD2. The CDR3 contains 17 residues. V lost 2 bases to trimming and J lost 0 bases; unmatched junction nucleotides: 5. The germline V gene has CDR1 SGHTA and CDR2 FQGNSA. The CDR3 DNA reads as TGTGCCAGCAGCTTAAGTGGTAGCGGGGGCTCCTACAATGAGCAGTTCTTC. Encoded protein: CASSLSGSGGSYNEQFF.

The rearrangement joins TRBV7-7 to TRBJ2-3, with TRBD2 matching over 9 bases. Germline V gene sequence: CDR1 SSHAT, CDR2 FNYEAQ (reference sequence). The ends lost 5 bases at V and 4 bases at J; junction bases unmatched: 7. The length of the CDR3 is 15 residues. CDR3 sequence (DNA): TGTGCCAGCAGCCTAGGGCTAGCGGGGTCAGATACGCAGTATTTT. As protein: CASSLGLAGSDTQYF.

This clone has just one count. The V call is TRBV9, the J call TRBJ1-6; 7 bases agree with TRBD1. CDR1 and CDR2 (germline): SGDLS, YYNGEE. This CDR3 has 14 amino acids. Trimming removed 4 bases from V and 10 bases from J; junction bases left unmatched: 8. The CDR3: CASSITGEASPLHF. The CDR3 DNA is TGTGCCAGCAGCATAACAGGGGAGGCATCACCCCTCCACTTT.

This clone was seen a few times. The chain joins TRBV14 to TRBJ2-1; D is unclear. The CDR3 covers 12 residues. Trimming left V 3 bases short and J 8 bases short, with 8 bases between. Looked up from germline, CDR1 is SGHDN and CDR2 is FVKESK. DNA for the CDR3: TGTGCCAGCAGCCATCCCGATTATGAGCAGTTCTTC. Translating it yields CASSHPDYEQFF.

This chain uses TRBV4-3 with TRBJ2-3, with D possibly matching TRBD2 (7 bases). The CDR3 runs to 16 residues. CDR1 is LGHNA, CDR2 YSLEER, per germline. V dropped 0 bases and J dropped 4 bases, with 14 bases sitting between them. CDR3 residues: CASSQELGGLADTQYF. CDR3 bases: TGCGCCAGCAGCCAAGAGTTGGGGGGGCTGGCAGATACGCAGTATTTT.

This clone has just a few counts. The rearrangement joins TRBV7-2 to TRBJ2-5, with D tentatively TRBD2 (5 bases). The V end was cut by 4 bases, the J end by 5 bases, with 11 bases between. CDR3 length equals 13 residues. The germline gives CDR1 SGHTA, CDR2 FQGNSA. CDR3 in amino acids: CASSSTTLETQYF. The CDR3 DNA reads as TGTGCCAGCAGCTCGACTACATTGGAGACCCAGTACTTC.

This clone was detected a few times. The rearrangement links TRBV29-1 to TRBJ2-3, with 8 bases that match TRBD2. J was trimmed by 3 bases and V by 4 bases; bases with no gene match: 3. The CDR3 consists of 13 residues. Germline assignment: CDR1 SQVTM and CDR2 ANQGSEA. CDR3 sequence: CSVAAGVTDTQYF. The DNA of the CDR3 is TGCAGCGTTGCAGCGGGGGTTACAGATACGCAGTATTTT.

The chain couples TRBV14 to TRBJ2-3; a possible D gene is TRBD2 (6 bases). Germline V lookup: CDR1 SGHDN, CDR2 FVKESK. Trimming left V 3 bases short and J 4 bases short, with 11 bases between. The CDR3 contains 14 residues. The CDR3 sequence is CASSQGGTADTQYF. CDR3 DNA sequence: TGTGCCAGCAGCCAGGGGGGAACAGCAGATACGCAGTATTTT.

V usage is TRBV18 and J usage is TRBJ1-1, with 7 nucleotides matching TRBD1. With 1 base clipped from V and 1 base from J, the junction kept 3 bases outside the gene matches. The CDR3 has 15 residues. CDR1 KGHSH and CDR2 LQKENI come from the germline V gene. The CDR3 sequence: CASSPRGTANTEAFF. CDR3 in DNA: TGTGCCAGCTCACCACGAGGGACAGCGAACACTGAAGCTTTCTTT.

This clone has a handful of counts. The chain has TRBV15 and TRBJ2-6, with 7 bases aligning to TRBD1. Germline CDR1 LNHNV, CDR2 YYDKDF (reference sequence). This CDR3 spans 17 amino acids. The V segment lost 0 bases and the J segment 2 bases; nucleotides outside the gene matches: 4. This chain's CDR3 is CATSRDFDRAGANVLTF. CDR3 DNA sequence: TGTGCCACCAGCAGAGATTTTGACAGGGCTGGGGCCAACGTCCTGACTTTC.

This rearrangement joins TRBV2 to TRBJ1-1; TRBD1 agrees at 7 bases. This CDR3 region has 14 residues. Looked up from germline, CDR1 is SNHLY and CDR2 is FYNNEI. The junction had 8 bases not matched to a gene; V was cut back by 8 bases and J by 2 bases. This CDR3 is CASLRGTANTEAFF. The DNA for the CDR3 is TGTGCCAGCCTCCGCGGGACAGCAAACACTGAAGCTTTCTTT. Full variable domain (missing parts from reference TRBV2 and TRBJ1-1): EPEVTQTPSHQVTQMGQEVILRCVPISNHLYFYWYRQILGQKVEFLVSFYNNEISEKSEIFDDQFSVERPDGSNFTLKIRSTKLEDSAMYFCASLRGTANTEAFFGQGTRLTVV.

The chain joins TRBV7-2 to TRBJ1-5; maybe TRBD1 (5 bases). Trimming took off 1 base at V and 4 bases at J, with 11 bases between the two ends. Germline loops: CDR1 SGHTA, CDR2 FQGNSA. The CDR3 consists of 15 residues. CDR3 in DNA: TGTGCCAGCAGCTTAGTGTTCGGGGGGAATCAGCCCCAGCATTTT. This translates into CASSLVFGGNQPQHF.